The rows below give T cell receptor beta chains drawn from one sample of a study of shared clonotypes between healthy human individuals. Clones were sequenced by immunoSEQ multiplex PCR, and TCRdb holds only the in-frame ones, with some missing. The table records over 800,000 clones, roughly 92% of them present only once. Sequences were obtained from naive CD8+ T cells sorted from blood. These receptors were obtained from a man aged 25 to 40 in good health. The CDR3 runs from the conserved cysteine through the conserved F or W. The D gene is left open where the match is weak. Size is stated for part of the rows, as once, few or many counts, or as a class when the clone is expanded.

v_gene	len	d_gene	j_gene	abundance	CDR3nt	CDR3aa
TRBV10-2	15	TRBD2	TRBJ2-5	NA	TGCGCCAGCAGTTCTAGCGGAGATTACCAAGAGACCCAGTACTTC	CASSSSGDYQETQYF
TRBV27	13	NA	TRBJ1-2	NA	TGTGCCAGCAGTTTAGAGGGGTATCATGGCTACACCTTC	CASSLEGYHGYTF
TRBV27	14	TRBD1	TRBJ2-7	NA	TGTGCCAGCAGTTTATGGGACAGCTCCTACGAGCAGTACTTC	CASSLWDSSYEQYF
TRBV7-9	13	NA	TRBJ2-2	few	TGTGCCAGCAGCCCGACAGGATCCGGGGAGCTGTTTTTT	CASSPTGSGELFF
TRBV4-3	15	NA	TRBJ2-1	NA	TGCGCCAGCAGCCAAGATCTTTATGGGCGGGCTGGGCAGTTCTTC	CASSQDLYGRAGQFF
TRBV19	13	NA	TRBJ2-1	NA	TGTGCCAGTAGTATCCAGGGGCGCAATGAGCAGTTCTTC	CASSIQGRNEQFF
TRBV10-3	14	NA	TRBJ2-7	NA	TGTGCCATCAGTGAGTCGAGGCAAGGCTACGAGCAGTACTTC	CAISESRQGYEQYF
TRBV28	15	NA	TRBJ1-2	NA	TGTGCCAGCAGTTTTGCGTCGGATCTCGACTATGGCTACACCTTC	CASSFASDLDYGYTF
TRBV11-2	15	TRBD1	TRBJ2-7	NA	TGTGCCAGCAGCTACGGGACAGGTCAGGGTTACGAGCAGTACTTC	CASSYGTGQGYEQYF
TRBV6-1	14	NA	TRBJ2-5	NA	TGTGCCAGCAGTGACAGGGGGGCGGGGGAGACCCAGTACTTC	CASSDRGAGETQYF
TRBV28	13	NA	TRBJ2-3	NA	TGTGCCAGCAGTTTCTCTAGCACAGATACGCAGTATTTT	CASSFSSTDTQYF
TRBV28	16	NA	TRBJ2-3	NA	TGTGCCAGCCCCCCAATTGAGCTAGGTCGCACAGATACGCAGTATTTT	CASPPIELGRTDTQYF
TRBV4-1	15	NA	TRBJ2-7	NA	TGCGCCAGCAGCCAAATCAGCGGTAGCTCCTACGAGCAGTACTTC	CASSQISGSSYEQYF
TRBV14	16	TRBD1	TRBJ2-1	NA	TGTGCCAGCAGCCAAGTGGCCGGGACAGGGGGCAATGAGCAGTTCTTC	CASSQVAGTGGNEQFF
TRBV10-2	13	NA	TRBJ1-1	NA	TGCGCCAGTTCCGCGGGGGCGAGGACTGAAGCTTTCTTT	CASSAGARTEAFF
TRBV7-6	13	NA	TRBJ2-7	few	TGTGCCAGCAGCTGGGGACCGTCCAGTGAGCAGTACTTC	CASSWGPSSEQYF
TRBV28	14	NA	TRBJ1-1	once	TGTGCCAGCAGTTCCGGCGCGGCAGGCACTGAAGCTTTCTTT	CASSSGAAGTEAFF
TRBV29-1	18	TRBD2	TRBJ2-2	NA	TGCAGCGTTGAGCTGTTTGAGGGAGCGGGAGGGCCCACCGGGGAGCTGTTTTTT	CSVELFEGAGGPTGELFF
TRBV13	14	NA	TRBJ1-2	NA	TGTGCCAGCAGCTCAACGGTCGTGGCCTATGGCTACACCTTC	CASSSTVVAYGYTF
TRBV5-6	14	NA	TRBJ1-3	NA	TGTGCCAGCAGCTTGGAACAAGACGGAAACACCATATATTTT	CASSLEQDGNTIYF
TRBV6-1	14	TRBD1	TRBJ2-7	NA	TGTGCCAGCAGCACCGGGACAGGGAGGGACGAGCAGTACTTC	CASSTGTGRDEQYF
TRBV4-3	15	NA	TRBJ2-2	NA	TGCGCCAGCAGCCAAGAGGGGACCAACACCGGGGAGCTGTTTTTT	CASSQEGTNTGELFF
TRBV4-1	14	NA	TRBJ1-1	NA	TGCGCCAGCAGCCGGGAGGGCACGAACACTGAAGCTTTCTTT	CASSREGTNTEAFF
TRBV2	15	TRBD2	TRBJ2-7	NA	TGTGCCAGCAGTGAAACTAGCGGGAGCCCTGGAGAGCAGTACTTC	CASSETSGSPGEQYF
TRBV7-2	14	NA	TRBJ2-7	NA	TGTGCCAGCAGCTTAGCGGGGAGTAGTGACGAGCAGTACTTC	CASSLAGSSDEQYF
TRBV5-1	17	NA	TRBJ2-1	NA	TGCGCCAGCAGCTTGGCCCCCCTTAGTAGGGGACTCGATGAGCAGTTCTTC	CASSLAPLSRGLDEQFF
TRBV7-9	14	NA	TRBJ1-5	NA	TGTGCCAGCAGCTTGGGGCAAGGGAATCAGCCCCAGCATTTT	CASSLGQGNQPQHF
TRBV4-2	13	NA	TRBJ2-7	NA	TGTGCCACCGCGACCCAATTTGGGGACGAGCAGTACTTC	CATATQFGDEQYF
TRBV7-9	12	NA	TRBJ2-3	NA	TGTGCCAGCAGACGTATCACAGATACGCAGTATTTT	CASRRITDTQYF
TRBV2	12	NA	TRBJ1-1	NA	TGTGCCAGCACCGGTCGTGCGAGGGAAGCTTTCTTT	CASTGRAREAFF
TRBV14	17	NA	TRBJ2-3	NA	TGTGCCAGCAGCCAACTGCACGGAACTCCTAGCACAGATACGCAGTATTTT	CASSQLHGTPSTDTQYF
TRBV2	13	TRBD1	TRBJ1-4	NA	TGTGCCAGCAGTCGGACAGGGCGTGAAAAACTGTTTTTT	CASSRTGREKLFF
TRBV2	16	TRBD2	TRBJ2-7	NA	TGTGCCAGCAATCCGGGACTAGCGTCGAGCTCCTACGAGCAGTACTTC	CASNPGLASSSYEQYF
TRBV6-1	16	TRBD2	TRBJ2-5	NA	TGTGCCAGCAGTGAACTAGCGGGAGGACCACAAGAGACCCAGTACTTC	CASSELAGGPQETQYF
TRBV11-3	13	NA	TRBJ2-7	NA	TGTGCCAGCAGCGCGGACGGAACCTACGAGCAGTACTTC	CASSADGTYEQYF
TRBV9	20	NA	TRBJ1-1	NA	TGTGCCAGCAGCCCCCTTGCCGAGGCAGCTCGACTCCGGATGAACACTGAAGCTTTCTTT	CASSPLAEAARLRMNTEAFF
TRBV5-5	14	NA	TRBJ1-5	NA	TGTGCCAGCAGCTTTTGGGGAGGCAATCAGCCCCAGCATTTT	CASSFWGGNQPQHF
TRBV12-5	18	TRBD1	TRBJ1-2	once	TGTGCTAGTGGTCCCCAACTAGATCCAGGGGGGAAAAACTATGGCTACACCTTC	CASGPQLDPGGKNYGYTF
TRBV4-1	15	NA	TRBJ1-3	NA	TGCGCCAGCAGCGAAAATCTGGGGACTGGAAACACCATATATTTT	CASSENLGTGNTIYF
TRBV29-1	15	TRBD2	TRBJ2-2	NA	TGCAGCGGGGTACTAGCGGGAGGAATCACCGGGGAGCTGTTTTTT	CSGVLAGGITGELFF
TRBV7-2	13	NA	TRBJ2-7	NA	TGTGCCAGCAGCTTGTTAATAGCGTACGAGCAGTACTTC	CASSLLIAYEQYF